Presented here are 27 T cell receptor beta chains from one specimen sequenced in a study of cytomegalovirus exposure and HLA in healthy donors. PCR used 60 Vbeta primers and 13 Jbeta primers. Repertoires were generated with immunoSEQ multiplex PCR, while TCRdb's copy carries only in-frame clones and drops some. The repertoire holds some 130,000 clones, about four fifths seen once, with approximately 1.2% in the top ten. Sequenced sample: PBMCs. The receptor set was obtained from a male donor in good health and CMV-seropositive.

The V and J genes are TRBV6-4 and TRBJ2-3, with 10 bases identical to TRBD1. Trimming took 3 bases from V and 3 from J; bases not matched to a gene: 3. This CDR3 has 15 amino acids. Germline CDR1 reads MRHNA; CDR2 reads SNTAGT. CDR3 nucleotides: TGTGCCAGCAGTGAGAGGACAGGGGGGACAGATACGCAGTATTTT. It translates to CASSERTGGTDTQYF.

The rearrangement links TRBV30 to TRBJ2-5, with 7 nucleotides matching TRBD1. The J call is in doubt because the DNA end fits TRBJ2-7 better. This CDR3 has 15 residues. CDR1 is GTSNPN, CDR2 SVGIG, per germline (reference sequence). CDR3 protein: CAWSPTGAPSYEQYF. For the CDR3, the DNA is TGTGCCTGGAGTCCCACAGGGGCCCCCTCCTACGAGCAGTACTTC.

The chain has TRBV5-1 and TRBJ2-7; maybe TRBD1 (5 bases). The CDR3 runs to 13 residues. V gave up 4 bases and J gave up 3 bases, with 11 bases separating them. From germline, CDR1 is SGHRS and CDR2 YFSETQ. CDR3 sequence: CASSVTAFYEQYF. In DNA, the CDR3 is TGCGCCAGCAGCGTGACAGCCTTCTACGAGCAGTACTTC.

The CDR3: CASRLDNEQFF. The CDR3 DNA reads TGTGCCAGCAGACTAGACAATGAGCAGTTCTTC. The V gene is TRBV5-4, the J gene TRBJ2-1; D perhaps matches TRBD2 (5 bases). The ends were cut back, 5 bases at V and 5 bases at J, with 5 bases in the middle. The CDR3 has 11 residues. CDR1 and CDR2 from the germline V gene are SGHNT and YYREEE (reference sequence).

V and J are TRBV6-6 and TRBJ2-3, with D possibly being TRBD2 (6 bases). Trimming took 1 base from V and 4 from J, leaving 12 bases between them. The germline V gene has CDR1 MNHNY and CDR2 SVGAGI (reference sequence). The CDR3 runs 15 residues. CDR3: CASSYFGGVSDTQYF. The CDR3, as DNA: TGTGCCAGCAGTTACTTCGGGGGAGTTTCAGATACGCAGTATTTT.

This clone was recorded a few times. The CDR3 sequence is CASSEGAGGAETQYF. The CDR3 nucleotides are TGTGCCAGCAGTGAGGGAGCGGGGGGGGCAGAGACCCAGTACTTC. The V call is TRBV6-1, the J call TRBJ2-5; TRBD2 aligns across 10 bases. CDR1 is MNHNS, CDR2 SASEGT, per germline. The trim removed 3 bases at V and 4 bases at J, leaving 5 bases unmatched. This CDR3 has 15 amino acids.

The sample holds a few counts of this clone. The chain has TRBV4-3 and TRBJ2-1; 11 bases fit TRBD2. Trimming took 0 bases from V and 4 from J; bases not matched to a gene: 2. The CDR3 contains 16 residues. Germline CDR1 reads LGHNA; CDR2 reads YSLEER. The CDR3 DNA sequence: TGCGCCAGCAGCCAAGAGGGGACTAGCGGTTACAATGAGCAGTTCTTC. It codes for CASSQEGTSGYNEQFF.

This clone was seen a few times. V gene TRBV6-5 combines with J gene TRBJ2-7, with D perhaps matching TRBD1 (6 bases). The ends were cut back, 2 bases at V and 6 bases at J, with 11 bases in the middle. Germline lookup yields CDR1 MNHEY and CDR2 SVGAGI. CDR3 length: 13 amino acids. This CDR3 reads CASSYRTEAEQYF. CDR3 DNA sequence: TGTGCCAGCAGTTACCGGACAGAGGCCGAGCAGTACTTC.

The rearrangement links TRBV19 to TRBJ1-2, with D tentatively TRBD1 (5 bases). The CDR3 covers 13 residues. V gave up 5 bases and J gave up 4 bases, with 11 bases separating them. The germline gives CDR1 LNHDA, CDR2 SQIVND (reference sequence). The DNA for the CDR3 is TGTGCCAGTAGTGGGCCAGGGATCTATGGCTACACCTTC. This gives the protein CASSGPGIYGYTF.

The rearrangement joins TRBV21-1 to TRBJ2-1; the table's D call of TRBD1 was not tested on the DNA. TRBV21-1 is an annotated pseudogene. The CDR3 extends over 17 amino acids. CDR3 DNA: TGTGCCAGCAGCAAACCGGGACAACGAACCTCCTACAATGAGCAGTTCTTC. Translation gives CASSKPGQRTSYNEQFF.

V gene TRBV6-5 combines with J gene TRBJ1-1, with 8 bases identical to TRBD1. The CDR3 loop spans 13 amino acids. Per germline, CDR1 MNHEY and CDR2 SVGAGI. With 5 bases clipped from V and 4 bases from J, the junction kept 3 bases outside the gene matches. In DNA form, the CDR3 reads TGTGCCAGCAGTGGACAGGGCATCACTGAAGCTTTCTTT. This gives the protein CASSGQGITEAFF.

Notes on this clone: Because the CDR3 is missing its conserved closing phenylalanine or tryptophan, this is likely a read error. The V call is TRBV7-3, the J call TRBJ1-1; a weak D match, TRBD1 (5 bases). V was shortened by 5 bases and J by 6 bases, with 25 bases between the two germline ends. The CDR3 is 17 amino acids. Germline V lookup: CDR1 SGHTA, CDR2 FQGTGA. In nucleotides, the CDR3 is TGTGCCAGCAGCCCACCTTCCAGTGGGGGGGGTTTCGCTGAAGCTTTCTCT. Protein: CASSPPSSGGGFAEAFS.

CDR3 coding DNA: TGTGCCAGCAGTATCACTGGGGCCAACGTCCTGACTTTC. Translating gives CASSITGANVLTF. The chain links TRBV25-1 to TRBJ2-6; D gene uncertain. The germline V and J ends were trimmed by 5 bases and 2 bases, with 4 bases remaining between them. The germline V gene encodes CDR1 MGHDK and CDR2 SYGVNS. The CDR3 consists of 13 residues.

This sequence joins TRBV29-1 and TRBJ2-7, with a tentative D call TRBD1 (6 bases). In germline, CDR1 is SQVTM, CDR2 ANQGSEA. Trimming removed 7 bases from V and 10 bases from J, with 20 bases in between. The CDR3 has 12 residues. CDR3 DNA: TGCAGCGCCGGACAGACCACTACGAAACAGTACTTC. This codes for CSAGQTTTKQYF.

The chain links TRBV6-1 to TRBJ2-7; 9 positions match TRBD2. The V and J ends lost 0 bases and 0 bases, in that order; junction bases with no gene match: 0. Germline CDR1 MNHNS, CDR2 SASEGT. The CDR3 runs 15 residues. The CDR3 bases are TGTGCCAGCAGTGAAGCTAGCGGGGGCTCCTACGAGCAGTACTTC. This codes for CASSEASGGSYEQYF.

The chain recombines TRBV28 with TRBJ2-4; TRBD2 might be the D (6 bases). Germline V lookup: CDR1 MDHEN, CDR2 SYDVKM. The CDR3 extends over 14 amino acids. Trimming shortened V by 3 bases and J by 7 bases, and 13 bases separated the two germline ends. CDR3 amino acids: CASSLRTLANIQYF. The CDR3 region has the DNA TGTGCCAGCAGTTTGAGAACTCTAGCGAACATTCAGTACTTC.

This clone occurred a few times. The chain carries TRBV18 and TRBJ1-1; D gene uncertain. Trimming took 0 bases from V and 8 from J, leaving 7 bases between them. Looked up from germline, CDR1 is KGHSH and CDR2 is LQKENI. There are 12 residues in the CDR3. Here the CDR3 DNA reads TGTGCCAGCTCACCACCTAGTTTAGAAGCTTTCTTT. Translation gives CASSPPSLEAFF.

The V and J genes are TRBV10-2 and TRBJ2-1; tentative D call: TRBD2 (6 bases). V was shortened by 5 bases and J by 6 bases, with 17 bases between the two germline ends. CDR1 and CDR2 (germline): WSHSY, SAAADI. The CDR3 is made up of 15 amino acids. For the CDR3, the DNA is TGCGCCAGCAGTCAAATACGGGACTTCTTCAATGAGCAGTTCTTC. Translation: CASSQIRDFFNEQFF.

The CDR3 region is CASSEGQAAYEQYF. Here the CDR3 DNA reads TGTGCCAGCAGTGAGGGACAGGCAGCCTACGAGCAGTACTTC. V usage is TRBV7-6 and J usage is TRBJ2-7; 8 bases match TRBD1. Germline CDR1 is SGHVS and CDR2 is FNYEAQ. J lost 2 bases, V lost 6 bases, and 6 bases had no gene match. The length of the CDR3 is 14 residues. The full variable domain, rest sourced from reference TRBV7-6 and TRBJ2-7, is GAGVSQSPRYKVTKRGQDVALRCDPISGHVSLYWYRQALGQGPEFLTYFNYEAQQDKSGLPNDRFSAERPEGSISTLTIQRTEQRDSAMYRCASSEGQAAYEQYFGPGTRLTVT.

The genes are TRBV6-4 and TRBJ1-5; weak D call: TRBD1 (5 bases). Trimming cost V 2 bases and J 16 bases, with 21 bases left between them. The CDR3 totals 14 residues. The germline CDR1 and CDR2 sequences are MRHNA and SNTAGT. The CDR3 nucleotides read TGTGCCAGCAGTGACCGAGTTGATGGACATCGCCTCCATTTT. This gives the protein CASSDRVDGHRLHF.

The chain employs TRBV28 and TRBJ1-2; 11 bases agree with TRBD1. Trimming at V came to 5 bases and at J to 6 bases, leaving 5 bases not matched to a gene. The CDR3 is made up of 14 amino acids. CDR1 is MDHEN and CDR2 is SYDVKM in the germline V gene. The CDR3 DNA is TGTGCCAGCAGTACACGGACAGGGGGCGATGGCTACACCTTC. Protein product: CASSTRTGGDGYTF.

The genes are TRBV27 and TRBJ2-1; a weak D match, TRBD2 (6 bases). CDR1 is MNHEY and CDR2 is SMNVEV in the germline V gene (reference sequence). The CDR3 is made up of 14 amino acids. Trimming took 3 bases from V and 2 from J, leaving 8 bases between them. DNA of the CDR3: TGTGCCAGCAGTTTTGGGGAGGCCTACAATGAGCAGTTCTTC. It specifies CASSFGEAYNEQFF.

The chain employs TRBV11-3 and TRBJ2-7; TRBD1 agrees at 9 bases. The length of the CDR3 is 18 residues. The V segment lost 2 bases and the J segment 2 bases; nucleotides outside the gene matches: 13. CDR1 and CDR2 from the germline V gene are SGHNT and YENEEA. The CDR3 region is CASSLLGTGYGEPYEQYF. The CDR3 region has the DNA TGTGCCAGCAGCTTACTCGGGACAGGGTATGGGGAGCCCTACGAGCAGTACTTC.

This chain uses TRBV6-1 with TRBJ2-7, with D possibly being TRBD2 (6 bases). Trimming cost V 5 bases and J 1 base, with 15 bases left between them. Per the germline V gene, CDR1 is MNHNS and CDR2 is SASEGT. The CDR3 totals 15 residues. The CDR3 region is CASSHGHGGSYEQYF. The CDR3 DNA is TGTGCCAGCAGTCATGGACACGGAGGGTCCTACGAGCAGTACTTC.

This chain connects TRBV5-4 to TRBJ2-1; perhaps TRBD2 as D (6 bases). CDR3 length: 16 residues. V was trimmed by 4 bases and J by 6 bases, leaving 20 bases between them. CDR1 SGHNT and CDR2 YYREEE come from the germline V gene (reference sequence). This CDR3 reads CASSPGVGLRPNEQFF. CDR3 bases: TGTGCCAGCAGCCCTGGTGTGGGACTCCGGCCCAATGAGCAGTTCTTC. The full variable domain, in which reference TRBV5-4 and TRBJ2-1 provide the parts outside the CDR3, is ETGVTQSPTHLIKTRGQQVTLRCSSQSGHNTVSWYQQALGQGPQFIFQYYREEENGRGNFPPRFSGLQFPNYSSELNVNALELDDSALYLCASSPGVGLRPNEQFFGPGTRLTVL.

CDR3 in DNA: TGTGCCAGCAGCCAAGGTGGGGGGGCGGATACGCAGTATTTT. Its translation is CASSQGGGADTQYF. J is TRBJ2-3 and V is TRBV4-2, with D possibly being TRBD2 (7 bases). Germline CDR1 LGHNA, CDR2 YNFKEQ. The CDR3 runs 14 residues. Trimming stripped 1 base from V and 6 bases from J, with 11 bases between.

The genes are TRBV6-5 and TRBJ2-3; 10 nucleotides match TRBD1. The CDR3 runs to 15 residues. Germline V gene sequence: CDR1 MNHEY, CDR2 SVGAGI. The V and J ends lost 6 bases and 5 bases, in that order; junction bases with no gene match: 8. In DNA form, the CDR3 reads TGTGCCAGCAGATCCGGGACAGGGGAAATAGATACGCAGTATTTT. It codes for CASRSGTGEIDTQYF.